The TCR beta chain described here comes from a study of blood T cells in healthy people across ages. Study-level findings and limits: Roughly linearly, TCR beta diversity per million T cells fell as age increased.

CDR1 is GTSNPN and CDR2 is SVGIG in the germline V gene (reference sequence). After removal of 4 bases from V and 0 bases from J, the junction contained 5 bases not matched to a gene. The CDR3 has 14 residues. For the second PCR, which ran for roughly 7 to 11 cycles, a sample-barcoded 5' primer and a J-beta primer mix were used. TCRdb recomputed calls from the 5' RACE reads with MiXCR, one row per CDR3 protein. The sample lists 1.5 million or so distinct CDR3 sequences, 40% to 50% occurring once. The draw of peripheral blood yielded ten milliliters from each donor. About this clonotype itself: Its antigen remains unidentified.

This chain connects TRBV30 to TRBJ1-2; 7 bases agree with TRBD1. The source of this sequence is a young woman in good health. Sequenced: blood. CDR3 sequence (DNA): TGTGCCTGGATAGGGACAGAGGCTAACTATGGCTACACCTTC. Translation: CAWIGTEANYGYTF.